Listed below are T cell receptor beta chains from one sample, sequenced in a study of CD8 T cells in Susac syndrome. A single record per CDR3 protein comes from TCRdb applying MiXCR to the immunoSEQ multiplex PCR reads. The table includes about 140,000 distinct CDR3 sequences, 85% to 95% detected once. Sequenced input: CD8+ T cells from PBMCs. Receptor source: a human donor with Susac syndrome. Both conserved end residues are part of each CDR3. The D gene is left open where the match is weak. The size entry is marked missing in some rows and otherwise reads once, few, many or a size class.

abundance	j_gene	v_gene	d_gene	CDR3aa	CDR3nt
NA	TRBJ2-7	TRBV5-1	TRBD2	CASSFSSGDEQYF	TGCGCCAGCAGCTTTTCTAGCGGGGACGAGCAGTACTTC
NA	TRBJ2-7	TRBV4-1	NA	CASSQDTTVTYEQYF	TGCGCCAGCAGCCAAGATACTACCGTAACCTACGAGCAGTACTTC
NA	TRBJ1-1	TRBV4-1	NA	CASSQDRGQNTEAFF	TGCGCCAGCAGCCAAGACAGGGGCCAGAACACTGAAGCTTTCTTT
NA	TRBJ2-3	TRBV28	TRBD2	CASSYERGSMDTQYF	TGTGCCAGCAGTTATGAGCGGGGTAGCATGGATACGCAGTATTTT
NA	TRBJ2-4	TRBV6-6	TRBD1	CASRKGTDLAKNIQYF	TGTGCCAGCAGGAAAGGGACAGATCTAGCCAAAAACATTCAGTACTTC
NA	TRBJ2-1	TRBV3-1	TRBD2	CASSPRDYAYNEQFF	TGTGCCAGCAGCCCCCGGGACTATGCTTACAATGAGCAGTTCTTC
NA	TRBJ2-1	TRBV29-1	TRBD2	CSVEGSGTFDEQFF	TGCAGCGTTGAAGGAAGCGGGACCTTTGATGAGCAGTTCTTC
NA	TRBJ1-2	TRBV29-1	NA	CSAIQGGISGYTF	TGCAGCGCGATACAGGGAGGAATTTCTGGCTACACCTTC
NA	TRBJ2-3	TRBV7-3	NA	CASSLGGPDTQYF	TGTGCCAGCAGCTTAGGAGGCCCAGATACGCAGTATTTT
NA	TRBJ2-7	TRBV4-1	TRBD2	CASSQYPGLAALEQYF	TGCGCCAGCAGCCAGTATCCGGGACTAGCGGCCCTCGAGCAGTACTTC
NA	TRBJ2-5	TRBV9	NA	CASSAQGRDQYF	TGTGCCAGCAGCGCACAGGGCCGGGACCAGTACTTC
NA	TRBJ2-5	TRBV28	NA	CASEELGGGASEETQYF	TGTGCCAGCGAAGAACTGGGAGGGGGCGCTTCGGAAGAGACCCAGTACTTC
NA	TRBJ2-1	TRBV6-2/TRBV6-3	NA	CASRSPTGGVSSYNEQFF	TGTGCCAGCAGATCCCCGACAGGAGGGGTAAGCTCCTACAATGAGCAGTTCTTC
NA	TRBJ2-7	TRBV29-1	TRBD2	CSVIERDSSYEQYF	TGCAGCGTTATTGAGCGGGATAGCTCCTACGAGCAGTACTTC
NA	TRBJ2-5	TRBV7-6	TRBD2	CASSLALLSGRAGETQYF	TGTGCCAGCAGCTTAGCGCTTCTTAGCGGGAGGGCCGGGGAGACCCAGTACTTC
NA	TRBJ2-7	TRBV27	TRBD2	CASSLPGTSLSEQYF	TGTGCCAGCAGTCTCCCCGGGACTAGCCTGTCCGAGCAGTACTTC
NA	TRBJ2-2	TRBV15	TRBD1	CATSRDPRETGTTGELFF	TGTGCCACCAGCAGAGACCCGAGGGAGACAGGGACCACCGGGGAGCTGTTTTTT
NA	TRBJ2-5	TRBV4-1	NA	CASSQFLGGPQETQYF	TGCGCCAGCAGCCAATTTCTCGGAGGTCCCCAAGAGACCCAGTACTTC
NA	TRBJ1-2	TRBV4-1	TRBD1	CASSQDPAGGAYGYTF	TGCGCCAGCAGCCAAGACCCCGCAGGGGGCGCGTATGGCTACACCTTC
NA	TRBJ2-1	TRBV3-1	TRBD2	CASSQGTSGPNEQFF	TGTGCCAGCAGCCAAGGGACTAGTGGGCCCAATGAGCAGTTCTTC
NA	TRBJ2-2	TRBV6-5	TRBD1	CASSTWGQANTGELFF	TGTGCCAGCAGTACTTGGGGACAGGCGAACACCGGGGAGCTGTTTTTT
NA	TRBJ2-1	TRBV4-1	NA	CASSPVGREDEQFF	TGCGCCAGCAGCCCCGTAGGCAGGGAGGATGAGCAGTTCTTC
NA	TRBJ2-7	TRBV4-1	TRBD2	CASSPSGSAGSSYEQYF	TGCGCCAGCAGCCCCAGCGGGAGCGCGGGCTCCTCCTACGAGCAGTACTTC
once	TRBJ2-1	TRBV27	TRBD2	CASSLGLAGGPVNEQFF	TGTGCCAGCAGTTTAGGACTAGCGGGAGGCCCTGTAAATGAGCAGTTCTTC
NA	TRBJ1-2	TRBV27	NA	CASSPSRSYGYTF	TGTGCCAGCAGCCCCTCCAGGAGCTATGGCTACACCTTC
NA	TRBJ2-3	TRBV29-1	TRBD2	CSVAGGARADTQYF	TGCAGCGTAGCCGGGGGGGCGCGGGCAGATACGCAGTATTTT
once	TRBJ2-3	TRBV20-1	NA	CSARGWVGTSTDTQYF	TGCAGTGCTAGAGGGTGGGTGGGCACTAGCACAGATACGCAGTATTTT
NA	TRBJ1-2	TRBV19	TRBD1	CASRDPDRESSGYTF	TGTGCCAGTAGAGACCCGGACAGGGAATCAAGCGGCTACACCTTC
NA	TRBJ1-2	TRBV20-1	NA	CSARDLRDNYGYTF	TGCAGTGCTAGGGACCTTAGGGACAACTATGGCTACACCTTC
NA	TRBJ2-5	TRBV2	TRBD2	CASSRLAKETQYF	TGTGCCAGCAGCAGACTAGCGAAAGAGACCCAGTACTTC
once	TRBJ1-2	TRBV2	TRBD1	CASSEVRTGSYGYTF	TGTGCCAGCAGTGAAGTCAGGACAGGGTCCTATGGCTACACCTTC
NA	TRBJ2-4	TRBV20-1	NA	CSATAILPDLLLAKNIQYF	TGCAGTGCTACGGCGATATTGCCCGACTTACTTCTAGCCAAAAACATTCAGTACTTC
NA	TRBJ2-5	TRBV6-5	NA	CASRKARVGETQYF	TGTGCCAGCAGAAAAGCGAGAGTAGGGGAGACCCAGTACTTC
NA	TRBJ2-5	TRBV4-1	TRBD2	CASSLIPPGGGQETQYF	TGCGCCAGCAGCCTAATCCCCCCCGGGGGGGGCCAAGAGACCCAGTACTTC
NA	TRBJ2-2	TRBV10-2	NA	CASRPGLTNTGELFF	TGCGCCAGCAGACCGGGACTCACCAACACCGGGGAGCTGTTTTTT
NA	TRBJ2-1	TRBV6-6	TRBD2	CASSYGSSGSDEQFF	TGTGCCAGCAGTTACGGGTCTAGCGGGAGCGATGAGCAGTTCTTC
NA	TRBJ2-7	TRBV25-1	NA	CASRATINYEQYF	TGTGCCAGCAGGGCAACTATCAACTACGAGCAGTACTTC
NA	TRBJ1-2	TRBV7-4	TRBD1	CASRMRTGNYGYTF	TGTGCCAGCAGGATGAGGACAGGGAACTATGGCTACACCTTC
NA	TRBJ2-2	TRBV28	NA	CASSRWGTGELFF	TGTGCCAGCAGTAGGTGGGGCACCGGGGAGCTGTTTTTT
NA	TRBJ2-5	TRBV9	NA	CASSVGGTTETQYF	TGTGCCAGCAGCGTCGGAGGGACGACGGAGACCCAGTACTTC
NA	TRBJ1-1	TRBV27	NA	CASSFLGARTEAFF	TGTGCCAGCAGTTTTCTGGGGGCGAGGACTGAAGCTTTCTTT
NA	TRBJ2-5	TRBV5-1	NA	CASSLAGGGGQETQYF	TGCGCCAGCAGCTTGGCAGGGGGAGGAGGACAAGAGACCCAGTACTTC
NA	TRBJ1-2	TRBV5-6	TRBD1	CASSPGTVGGYTF	TGTGCCAGCAGCCCGGGGACAGTCGGAGGCTACACCTTC
NA	TRBJ1-1	TRBV11-3	NA	CASSSHYGTPNPGDTEAFF	TGTGCCAGCAGCTCGCATTACGGGACCCCGAATCCAGGGGACACTGAAGCTTTCTTT
NA	TRBJ2-3	TRBV27	TRBD1	CASRTGGRADTQYF	TGTGCCAGCAGGACAGGGGGCCGGGCAGATACGCAGTATTTT
NA	TRBJ2-2	TRBV5-6	NA	CASSLGKEKLFF	TGTGCCAGCAGCTTGGGCAAGGAGAAGCTGTTTTTT
NA	TRBJ2-5	TRBV12-3/TRBV12-4	TRBD1	CASSPLTGDETQYF	TGTGCCAGCAGTCCTCTGACAGGGGACGAGACCCAGTACTTC
once	TRBJ2-1	TRBV5-4	NA	CASSLLTRVYNEQFF	TGTGCCAGCAGCTTACTGACTAGGGTCTACAATGAGCAGTTCTTC
NA	TRBJ2-5	TRBV2	NA	CASRRDTGPAYF	TGTGCCAGCAGGAGGGACACGGGGCCCGCGTACTTC
once	TRBJ2-1	TRBV5-4	NA	CASSPLLFVEQFF	TGTGCCAGCAGCCCCCTTCTTTTCGTTGAGCAGTTCTTC
NA	TRBJ1-1	TRBV6-4	NA	CASSDHLGGEAFF	TGTGCCAGCAGTGACCACCTCGGGGGTGAAGCTTTCTTT
NA	TRBJ1-4	TRBV20-1	TRBD1	CSARAQGGMKRLFF	TGCAGTGCTAGAGCACAGGGGGGAATGAAAAGGCTGTTTTTT
once	TRBJ2-2	TRBV24-1	NA	CATSPNQGSTGELFF	TGTGCCACCAGTCCTAACCAGGGTAGCACCGGGGAGCTGTTTTTT
NA	TRBJ2-1	TRBV18	NA	CASSPVAFEQFF	TGTGCCAGCTCACCAGTAGCGTTTGAGCAGTTCTTC
NA	TRBJ2-7	TRBV20-1	TRBD2	CSAGGRTRYEQYF	TGCAGTGCGGGCGGGAGGACACGCTACGAGCAGTACTTC
once	TRBJ1-1	TRBV7-9	NA	CASRPVGGQSTEAFF	TGTGCCAGCAGACCGGTAGGGGGTCAGAGCACTGAAGCTTTCTTT
NA	TRBJ2-6	TRBV27	NA	CASSTGTGANVLTF	TGTGCCAGCAGTACAGGGACTGGGGCCAACGTCCTGACTTTC
once	TRBJ2-5	TRBV9	NA	CASSEGRGQKTQYF	TGTGCCAGCAGCGAGGGAAGGGGACAAAAGACCCAGTACTTC
few	TRBJ2-2	TRBV3-1	TRBD2	CASSLGLAGVNTGELFF	TGTGCCAGCAGCCTCGGACTAGCGGGAGTAAACACCGGGGAGCTGTTTTTT
NA	TRBJ2-7	TRBV20-1	NA	CSAREQSYEQYF	TGCAGTGCTAGGGAGCAATCCTACGAGCAGTACTTC